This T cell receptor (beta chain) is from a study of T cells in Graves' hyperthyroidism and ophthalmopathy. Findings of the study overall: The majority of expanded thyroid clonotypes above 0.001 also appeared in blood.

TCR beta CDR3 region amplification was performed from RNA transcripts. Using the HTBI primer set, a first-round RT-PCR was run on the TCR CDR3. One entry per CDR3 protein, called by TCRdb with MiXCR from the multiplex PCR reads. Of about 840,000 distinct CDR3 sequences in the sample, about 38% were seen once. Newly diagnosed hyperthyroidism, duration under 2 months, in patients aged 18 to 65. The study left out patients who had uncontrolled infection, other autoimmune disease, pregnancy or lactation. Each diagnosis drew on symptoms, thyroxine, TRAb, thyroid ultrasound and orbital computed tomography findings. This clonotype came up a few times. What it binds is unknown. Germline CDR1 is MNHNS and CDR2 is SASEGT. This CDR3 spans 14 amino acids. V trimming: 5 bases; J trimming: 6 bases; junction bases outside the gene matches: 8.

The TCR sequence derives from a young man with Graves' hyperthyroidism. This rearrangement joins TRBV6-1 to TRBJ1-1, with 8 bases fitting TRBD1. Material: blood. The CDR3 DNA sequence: TGTGCCAGCAGTTTCCTGGACAGGGCCCCTGAAGCTTTCTTT. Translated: CASSFLDRAPEAFF.